These 5 T cell receptor beta chains were sequenced from one sample in a study of blood T cell repertoires in COVID-19. Libraries were prepared by immunoSEQ multiplex PCR; TCRdb keeps only in-frame clonotypes and omits some of them. The table has 96,000 or so clones, 85% to 95% seen once. The sequencing input was peripheral blood. Receptors were obtained from a man in his 60s with acute or convalescent COVID-19.

V is TRBV19 and J is TRBJ1-1; weak D call: TRBD1 (6 bases). Germline V gene sequence: CDR1 LNHDA, CDR2 SQIVND (reference sequence). The CDR3 is 14 residues long. The V gene lost 5 bases and the J gene lost 5 bases, with 15 bases spanning the gap. DNA of the CDR3: TGTGCCAGTAGTCCCCGGGGGGACATAACTGAAGCTTTCTTT. The encoded protein is CASSPRGDITEAFF.

This chain uses TRBV7-2 with TRBJ2-6; tentatively, D is TRBD1 (6 bases). Germline V gene data show CDR1 as SGHTA and CDR2 as FQGNSA. V was cut by 1 base and J by 0 bases, with 13 bases left in between. The CDR3 sequence is 18 residues long. CDR3 region: CASSLVFRTDSGANVLTF. DNA for the CDR3: TGTGCCAGCAGCTTAGTCTTTCGGACAGACTCTGGGGCCAACGTCCTGACTTTC.

The V and J genes are TRBV5-1 and TRBJ2-2; the match to TRBD2 covers 7 bases. V trimming: 7 bases; J trimming: 2 bases; junction bases outside the gene matches: 8. The CDR3 length is 15 residues. The V gene's germline CDR1 is SGHRS and CDR2 YFSETQ. CDR3 bases: TGCGCCAGCGGGGAGGGCAAGACTAACACCGGGGAGCTGTTTTTT. Amino acid sequence: CASGEGKTNTGELFF.

This clone was observed a single time. This chain joins TRBV7-9 and TRBJ1-4, with a weak D call TRBD1 (5 bases). The germline gives CDR1 SEHNR, CDR2 FQNEAQ (reference sequence). The CDR3 contains 15 residues. V shed 1 base and J shed 4 bases, with 10 bases lying between them. The CDR3 protein is CASSLVSGFNEKLFF. CDR3 DNA: TGTGCCAGCAGCTTAGTATCAGGGTTTAATGAAAAACTGTTTTTT.

This clone was detected only once. The rearrangement uses TRBV7-2 and TRBJ2-7; tentatively, D is TRBD1 (6 bases). Looked up from germline, CDR1 is SGHTA and CDR2 is FQGNSA. The CDR3 extends over 14 amino acids. Trimming removed 2 bases from V and 0 bases from J, with 8 bases in between. The CDR3 here is CASSLTGPSYEQYF. DNA of the CDR3: TGTGCCAGCAGCTTAACAGGGCCCTCCTACGAGCAGTACTTC.